This T cell receptor beta chain was sequenced for a study of identifying expanded T cells in peripheral blood (dated by TCRdb to between 2018 and 2020). Regarding the study in general: Separate aliquots of the same genomic DNA pool were sequenced to produce technical replicates, and four replicates were compared in pairs. Overall results and qualifications from the work: The authors expected that over much longer intervals, such as months to years, biological variance in healthy repertoires might increase even further. Across all healthy donors, variance in clone template counts between approximately two-week samples was found to increase significantly with total template count. Across all healthy-donor time intervals, the beta-binomial model significantly cut both the number of clones called differentially abundant and the false-positive rate. The binomial model flagged approximately 1.2 differentially abundant clones between technical replicates, compared with about 16 over roughly 2 weeks and about 20 over approximately four weeks.

No immune events, such as infections, were documented for the healthy donors during the collection period. Time-dependent variance in a beta-binomial model of T-cell clone differential abundance was calibrated using healthy-donor blood repertoires as a training cohort. The training cohort was composed of around ten healthy donors, 3 female and 7 male. An age range of roughly 29 to 70 years, with an average of approximately 43 years, was recorded for the donors. Obtained from a commercial supplier, whole blood was collected from each healthy donor at three time points set approximately two weeks apart. For immunosequencing, genomic DNA was extracted from whole blood that had not been sorted. A note on this clone: The antigen it recognizes is unknown. No base qualities exist here, and no much larger clone lies one base off it.

The immunoSEQ Assay, which uses bias-controlled multiplex PCR amplification of genomic DNA, was used to profile TCRbeta CDR3 regions. Regarding the original processing steps: To quantify the absolute abundance of each unique TCRbeta CDR3 region, the sequences were collapsed and filtered. Two models were used to test differential abundance: a binomial model (Fisher-equivalent) and a beta-binomial model that adds time-dependent variance fitted from healthy donors. Any clone with fewer than 5 combined templates was excluded, and a clone was called differentially abundant if its Benjamini-Hochberg FDR was below 0.01. Using the form v = (b*log(k)+a)^2, the beta-binomial variance was modeled as a function of the total template count across the two samples. The table was pulled from immuneACCESS by TCRdb, which kept in-frame rearrangements only. Such tables lose some clones; where checked, under half of the loss comes from unresolved V genes, and the rest has no known cause. From that table come the V and J calls and clone size; the DNA was used to work out D and trimming. For this sample the table gives 70,000 to 95,000 clones, of which 85% to 90% were detected only once. 3.5% to 5% of the sample is in the top ten clones.

The TCR sequence derives from a person between 18 and 75 years old in good health. Sequencing was carried out using blood.

The nucleotide sequence is given as TGTGCCAGCAGCGTTTCCGGGACAGAGTACAATGAGCAGTTCTTC. Its protein reads: CASSVSGTEYNEQFF. The chain links TRBV9 with TRBJ2-1, with 7 bases matching TRBD1. CDR1 and CDR2 are drawn from the germline V gene: SGDLS, YYNGEE. Taken from cysteine to phenylalanine, the CDR3 has 15 residues. The entry retains the CDR3 DNA only, 45 bases that are in frame from base 1. After removal of 2 bases from V and 4 bases from J, the junction retains 6 bases not matched to a gene.